The present entry profiles one TCR beta chain with its context. Clones were sequenced by immunoSEQ multiplex PCR, and TCRdb holds only the in-frame ones, with some missing. The table shows 57,000 or so clones, with roughly 90% occurring only once. The record originates from a study of control samples from healthy donors and cancer patients. This CDR3 is 15 amino acids long. Trimming left V 9 bases short and J 4 bases short, with 18 bases between. CDR1 is LNHDA, CDR2 SQIVND, per germline (reference sequence). The sample comprised PBMCs. The gene calls are TRBV19 and TRBJ2-2; perhaps TRBD1 as D (6 bases). The clonotype was recovered from a man in his fifties or sixties with colorectal cancer. The CDR3 loop reads CASETGQLLTGELFF. The CDR3 nucleotides are TGTGCCAGCGAAACGGGACAACTCCTCACCGGGGAGCTGTTTTTT.